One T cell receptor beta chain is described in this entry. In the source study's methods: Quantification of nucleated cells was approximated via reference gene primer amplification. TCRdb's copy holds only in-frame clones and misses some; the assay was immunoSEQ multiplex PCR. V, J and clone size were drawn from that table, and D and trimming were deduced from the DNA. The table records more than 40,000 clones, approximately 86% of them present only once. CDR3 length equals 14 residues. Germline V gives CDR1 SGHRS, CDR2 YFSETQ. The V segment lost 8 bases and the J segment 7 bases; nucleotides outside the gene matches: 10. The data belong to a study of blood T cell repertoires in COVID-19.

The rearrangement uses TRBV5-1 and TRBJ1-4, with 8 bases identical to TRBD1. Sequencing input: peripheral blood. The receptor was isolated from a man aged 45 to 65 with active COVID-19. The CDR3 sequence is CASSSTGEREKLFF. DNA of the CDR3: TGCGCCAGTTCGTCGACAGGGGAACGTGAAAAACTGTTTTTT.